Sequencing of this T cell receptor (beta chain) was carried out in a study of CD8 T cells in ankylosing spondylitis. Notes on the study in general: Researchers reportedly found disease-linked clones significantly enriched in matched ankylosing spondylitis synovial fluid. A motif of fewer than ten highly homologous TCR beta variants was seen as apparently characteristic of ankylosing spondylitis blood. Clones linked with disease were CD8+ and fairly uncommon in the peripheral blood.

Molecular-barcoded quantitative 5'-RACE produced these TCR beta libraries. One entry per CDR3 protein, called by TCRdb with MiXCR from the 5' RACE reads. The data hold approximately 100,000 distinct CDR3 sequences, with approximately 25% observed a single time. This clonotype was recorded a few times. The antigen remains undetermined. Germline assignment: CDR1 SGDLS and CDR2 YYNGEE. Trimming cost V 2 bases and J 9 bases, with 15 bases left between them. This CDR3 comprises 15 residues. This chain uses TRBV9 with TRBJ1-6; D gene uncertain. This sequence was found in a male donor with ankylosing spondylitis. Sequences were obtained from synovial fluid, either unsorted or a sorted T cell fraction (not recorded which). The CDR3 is CASSVLEGLGSPLHF. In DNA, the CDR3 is TGTGCCAGCAGCGTGTTAGAAGGGCTTGGTTCACCCCTCCACTTT.